This record looks at one T cell receptor beta chain sequence and its context. Its antigen is unknown. The data were obtained in a study of regulatory T cells in long-lasting Graves disease. About the research overall: For a period under 3 months, newly diagnosed Graves' patients had taken antithyroid drugs.

V lost 0 bases and J lost 3, with 9 bases in between. This CDR3 is built from 15 residues. Looked up from germline, CDR1 is MNHEY and CDR2 is SMNVEV (reference sequence). The study's findings and limits: Persistent Graves' patients had lower TCR diversity than newly diagnosed ones.

CDR3 regions were amplified by Arm-PCR using iRepertoire HTBI primers to build TCR beta libraries. Each CDR3 protein gets one entry after TCRdb re-called the multiplex PCR reads with MiXCR. The table includes around 250,000 distinct CDR3 sequences, about 18% detected once. Regarding time point: newly diagnosed GD, antithyroid drugs for less than 3 months. Researchers made the TCR library from RNA that was extracted from PBMCs. Blood from the periphery, approximately 10 milliliters in all, was drawn into EDTA tubes. This same sample was also part of a study on T cells in Graves' hyperthyroidism and ophthalmopathy.

The V and J genes are TRBV27 and TRBJ1-5; D ambiguous. The source is a woman between 25 and 40 years old with Graves disease. The sample here was peripheral blood mononuclear cells (PBMCs), taken at new diagnosis, from a patient treated with antithyroid drugs. The DNA for the CDR3 is TGTGCCAGCAGTTTATCACCCGGTACCAATCAGCCCCAGCATTTT. It specifies CASSLSPGTNQPQHF.